This paragraph reports one T cell receptor (beta chain). Terminally differentiated effector memory CD45RA+ cells were excluded by CCR7 positive selection of CD45RO-negative cells. Within Nashville, Tennessee resided all donors, each a Caucasian adult. Produced via immunoSEQ multiplex PCR; TCRdb's table is partial and in-frame only. The data show around 2,000,000 clones, roughly 91% seen once. The source of the sample is a study of shared clonotypes between healthy human individuals. The sequence derives from a man aged 18 to 29 in good health. Some clones in this sample may be carry-over from other donors' samples. Sequencing used naive CD8+ T cells from PBMCs.

The CDR3 region is CASSLVGTALNTGELFF. CDR3 bases: TGTGCCAGCAGCTTGGTAGGAACTGCTCTGAACACCGGGGAGCTGTTTTTT. The chain employs TRBV5-6 and TRBJ2-2; D remains unclear. The CDR3 is 17 amino acids. CDR1 is SGHDT, CDR2 YYEEEE, per germline. Trimming removed 0 bases at V and 1 base at J, with 13 bases between.